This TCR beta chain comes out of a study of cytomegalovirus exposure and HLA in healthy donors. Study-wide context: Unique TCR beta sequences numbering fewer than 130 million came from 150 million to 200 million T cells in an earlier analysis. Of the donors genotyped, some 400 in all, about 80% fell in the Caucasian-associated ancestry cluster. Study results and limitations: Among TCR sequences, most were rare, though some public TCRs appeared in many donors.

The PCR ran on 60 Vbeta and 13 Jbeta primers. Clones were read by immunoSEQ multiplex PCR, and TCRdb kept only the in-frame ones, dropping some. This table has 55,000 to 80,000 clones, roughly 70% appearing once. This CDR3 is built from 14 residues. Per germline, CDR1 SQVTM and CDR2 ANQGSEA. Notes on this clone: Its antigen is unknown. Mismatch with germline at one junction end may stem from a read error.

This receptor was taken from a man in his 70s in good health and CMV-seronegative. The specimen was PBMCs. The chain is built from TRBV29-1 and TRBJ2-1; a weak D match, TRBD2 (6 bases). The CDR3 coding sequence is TGCAGCGTGAATCTAGCGCGTTCCTGCAATGAGCAGTTCTTC. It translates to CSVNLARSCNEQFF.